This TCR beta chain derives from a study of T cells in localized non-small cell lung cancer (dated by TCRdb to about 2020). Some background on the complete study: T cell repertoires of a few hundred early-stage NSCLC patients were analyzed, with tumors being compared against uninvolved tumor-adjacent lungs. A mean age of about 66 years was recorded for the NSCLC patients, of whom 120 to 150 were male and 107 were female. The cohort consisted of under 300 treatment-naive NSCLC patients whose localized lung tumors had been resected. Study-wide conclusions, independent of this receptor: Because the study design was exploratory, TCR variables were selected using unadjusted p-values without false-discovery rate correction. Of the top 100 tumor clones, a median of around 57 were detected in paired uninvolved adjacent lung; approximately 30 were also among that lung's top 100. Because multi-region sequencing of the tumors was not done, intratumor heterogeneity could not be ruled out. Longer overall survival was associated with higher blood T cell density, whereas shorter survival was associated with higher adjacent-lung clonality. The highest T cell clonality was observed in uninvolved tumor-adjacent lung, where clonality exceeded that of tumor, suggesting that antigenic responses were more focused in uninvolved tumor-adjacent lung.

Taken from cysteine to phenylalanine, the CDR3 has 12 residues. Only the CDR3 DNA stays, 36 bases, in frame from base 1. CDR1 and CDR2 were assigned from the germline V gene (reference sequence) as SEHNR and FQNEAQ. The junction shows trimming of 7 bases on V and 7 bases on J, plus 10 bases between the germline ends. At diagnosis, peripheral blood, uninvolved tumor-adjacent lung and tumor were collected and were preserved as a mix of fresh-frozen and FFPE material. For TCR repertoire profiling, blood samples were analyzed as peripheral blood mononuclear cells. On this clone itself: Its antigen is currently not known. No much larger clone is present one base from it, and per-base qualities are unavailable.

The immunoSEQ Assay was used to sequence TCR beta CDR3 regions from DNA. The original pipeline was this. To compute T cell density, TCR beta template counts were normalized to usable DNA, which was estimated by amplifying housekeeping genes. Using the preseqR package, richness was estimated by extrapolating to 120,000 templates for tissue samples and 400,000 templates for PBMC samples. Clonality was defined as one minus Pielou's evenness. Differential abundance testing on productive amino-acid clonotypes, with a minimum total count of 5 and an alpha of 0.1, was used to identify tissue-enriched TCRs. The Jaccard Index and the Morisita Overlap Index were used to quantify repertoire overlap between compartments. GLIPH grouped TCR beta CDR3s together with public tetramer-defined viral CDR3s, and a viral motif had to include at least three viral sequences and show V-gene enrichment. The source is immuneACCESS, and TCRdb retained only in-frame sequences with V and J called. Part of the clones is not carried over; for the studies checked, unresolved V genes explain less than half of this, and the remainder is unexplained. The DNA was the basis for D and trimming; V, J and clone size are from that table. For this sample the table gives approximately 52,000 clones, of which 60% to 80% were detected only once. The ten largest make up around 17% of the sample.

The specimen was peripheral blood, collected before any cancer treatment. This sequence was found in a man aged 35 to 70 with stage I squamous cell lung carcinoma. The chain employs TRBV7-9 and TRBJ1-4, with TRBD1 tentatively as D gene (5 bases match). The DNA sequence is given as TGTGCCAGCACAGGGTCCGGTGAAAAACTGTTTTTT. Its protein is CASTGSGEKLFF.